The 19 T cell receptor beta chains in this list originate from one sample, sequenced in a study of blood T cell repertoires in COVID-19. Repertoires were generated with immunoSEQ multiplex PCR, while TCRdb's copy carries only in-frame clones and drops some. The data contain 100,000 to 150,000 clones, about 74% of them singletons. Sample: peripheral blood. The receptors shown here come from a man of 80 years or more with COVID-19, enrolled during active disease.

V usage is TRBV27 and J usage is TRBJ1-3; 7 bases fit TRBD1. The CDR3 runs 14 residues. Trimming at V came to 6 bases and at J to 2 bases, leaving 4 bases not matched to a gene. CDR1 is MNHEY and CDR2 is SMNVEV in the germline V gene (reference sequence). In DNA form, the CDR3 reads TGTGCCAGCAGGCAAACAGGGGCTGGAAACACCATATATTTT. This gives the protein CASRQTGAGNTIYF.

The V call is TRBV5-6, the J call TRBJ2-1; 11 nucleotides match TRBD2. Per the germline V gene, CDR1 is SGHDT and CDR2 is YYEEEE. The CDR3 is made up of 17 amino acids. After removal of 0 bases from V and 5 bases from J, the junction contained 7 bases not matched to a gene. CDR3 residues: CASSLEASGRLNNEQFF. CDR3 DNA sequence: TGTGCCAGCAGCTTGGAGGCTAGCGGGAGGTTGAACAATGAGCAGTTCTTC. Combining the CDR3 with reference TRBV5-6 and TRBJ2-1 gives the whole variable domain DAGVTQSPTHLIKTRGQQVTLRCSPKSGHDTVSWYQQALGQGPQFIFQYYEEEERQRGNFPDRFSGHQFPNYSSELNVNALLLGDSALYLCASSLEASGRLNNEQFFGPGTRLTVL.

The chain uses TRBV7-2 and TRBJ2-3; TRBD1 matches 8 bases. The germline gives CDR1 SGHTA, CDR2 FQGNSA. The CDR3 contains 16 residues. After removal of 5 bases from V and 0 bases from J, the junction contained 7 bases not matched to a gene. In nucleotides, the CDR3 is TGTGCCAGCAGCGCAAACAGGGGGGCTAGCACAGATACGCAGTATTTT. Protein: CASSANRGASTDTQYF.

V usage is TRBV12-3 or TRBV12-4 and J usage is TRBJ1-2; D gene ambiguous. The CDR3 totals 13 residues. The V gene lost 3 bases and the J gene lost 2 bases, with 7 bases spanning the gap. CDR3 protein: CASSLNTNYGYTF. The CDR3 region has the DNA TGTGCCAGCAGTTTGAACACCAACTATGGCTACACCTTC.

In the case of this clone: The junction and the germline gene differ at one end; a read error may be behind it. V and J are TRBV5-1 and TRBJ2-3; TRBD2 matches at 16 bases. This CDR3 has 19 residues. Per germline, CDR1 SGHRS and CDR2 YFSETQ. Written as DNA, the CDR3 is TGCGCCAGCAGTTTGGGACTAGCGGGAGGGCCGTGGGGCACAGATACGCAGTATTTT. Its translation: CASSLGLAGGPWGTDTQYF.

V usage is TRBV7-6 and J usage is TRBJ2-1; D remains unclear. The CDR3 is 12 amino acids. Trimming shortened V by 2 bases and J by 4 bases, and 3 bases separated the two germline ends. Germline CDR1 is SGHVS and CDR2 is FNYEAQ. The CDR3 loop is CASSLQYNEQFF. CDR3 DNA sequence: TGTGCCAGCAGCTTACAGTACAATGAGCAGTTCTTC.

This rearrangement joins TRBV10-3 to TRBJ1-1; D is undetermined. In germline, CDR1 is ENHRY, CDR2 SYGVKD. The CDR3 is made up of 14 amino acids. Trimming cost V 6 bases and J 1 base, with 12 bases left between them. The CDR3 bases are TGTGCCATCAGGTCAGAAGCGGCGAACACTGAAGCTTTCTTT. Its translation: CAIRSEAANTEAFF.

V usage is TRBV9 and J usage is TRBJ2-5, with 8 bases aligning to TRBD1. The V gene end was trimmed by 3 bases and the J gene end by 5 bases; junction bases not matched to a gene: 12. Per the germline V gene, CDR1 is SGDLS and CDR2 is YYNGEE. CDR3 length equals 16 residues. The CDR3 nucleotides are TGTGCCAGCAGCGAGACAGGGGTAGAGGATAGGGAGACCCAGTACTTC. The encoded protein is CASSETGVEDRETQYF.

This clone appeared a few times. The V call is TRBV6-5, the J call TRBJ2-1, with 14 bases fitting TRBD2. V lost 5 bases, J lost 10 bases, and 7 bases stayed unmatched. The CDR3 totals 15 residues. Germline CDR1 reads MNHEY; CDR2 reads SVGAGI. CDR3 loop: CASSKGLAGAREQFF. CDR3 coding DNA: TGTGCCAGCAGTAAGGGACTAGCGGGAGCGCGAGAGCAGTTCTTC.

This clone was detected only a few times. CDR3 in amino acids: CASSSRRAPAGELFF. As DNA, the CDR3 is TGTGCCAGCAGTTCCAGGCGGGCCCCGGCCGGGGAGCTGTTTTTT. V usage is TRBV6-5 and J usage is TRBJ2-2; D is possibly TRBD2 (5 bases). Germline-derived CDR1 and CDR2 are MNHEY and SVGAGI. Trimming left V 4 bases short and J 6 bases short, with 15 bases between. The CDR3 spans 15 residues.

V gene TRBV27 combines with J gene TRBJ1-1, with D possibly TRBD1 on 5 matching bases. The CDR3 sequence is 14 residues long. CDR1 MNHEY and CDR2 SMNVEV come from the germline V gene (reference sequence). V lost 3 bases to trimming and J lost 4 bases, with 12 bases between them. The CDR3 loop is CASSLAGRSTEAFF. Here the CDR3 DNA reads TGTGCCAGCAGTTTGGCAGGGAGGAGCACTGAAGCTTTCTTT.

This sequence joins TRBV9 and TRBJ2-5; 10 bases agree with TRBD2. The germline CDR1 and CDR2 sequences are SGDLS and YYNGEE. V gave up 3 bases and J gave up 5 bases; unmatched junction bases: 16. There are 18 residues in the CDR3. The CDR3 sequence is CASSAHLGLAEDDETQYF. CDR3 sequence (DNA): TGTGCCAGCAGCGCCCACCTCGGACTAGCGGAGGACGATGAGACCCAGTACTTC.

In this sample, this clone turned up a few times. The chain has TRBV27 and TRBJ1-1, with D possibly TRBD1 on 6 matching bases. V lost 2 bases, J lost 2 bases, and 9 bases lay in between. The CDR3 contains 14 residues. Germline V CDR1 and CDR2: MNHEY, SMNVEV (reference sequence). CDR3 sequence: CASSLNRVNTEAFF. CDR3 sequence (DNA): TGTGCCAGCAGTTTAAACAGGGTAAACACTGAAGCTTTCTTT.

The J gene is TRBJ2-1, the V gene TRBV4-1; 10 bases fit TRBD2. In germline, CDR1 is MGHRA, CDR2 YSYEKL. V dropped 4 bases and J dropped 7; count of bases not matched to a gene: 13. The CDR3 spans 17 residues. The CDR3 loop is CASSLVDLAGVSNEQFF. In DNA, the CDR3 is TGCGCCAGCAGCCTCGTCGATCTAGCGGGAGTTTCTAATGAGCAGTTCTTC.

V gene TRBV6-1 combines with J gene TRBJ1-1, with no clear D. The CDR3 has 14 amino acids. Trimming cost V 1 base and J 10 bases, with 16 bases left between them. CDR1 is MNHNS and CDR2 is SASEGT in the germline V gene. CDR3 protein: CASSEVRTPWGAFF. CDR3 DNA sequence: TGTGCCAGCAGTGAAGTACGGACTCCTTGGGGAGCTTTCTTT.

V gene TRBV28 combines with J gene TRBJ1-1, with TRBD1 matching 8 bases. Trimming took 2 bases from V and 6 from J; bases not matched to a gene: 5. This CDR3 has 14 residues. CDR1 is MDHEN and CDR2 is SYDVKM in the germline V gene. CDR3 residues: CASSLGQGAAEAFF. The CDR3 region has the DNA TGTGCCAGCAGTTTAGGTCAGGGGGCTGCTGAAGCTTTCTTT.

This chain joins TRBV19 and TRBJ1-6; D unresolved. Trimming shortened V by 3 bases and J by 15 bases, and 18 bases separated the two germline ends. This CDR3 has 14 residues. Germline V CDR1 and CDR2: LNHDA, SQIVND (reference sequence). Here the CDR3 reads CASSMELKRFILHF. The CDR3 DNA sequence: TGTGCCAGTAGTATGGAACTCAAGAGGTTTATCCTCCACTTT.

CDR3 in DNA: TGTGCCAGCAGCTTGGGACAGGGGGGGAATTCACCCCTCCACTTT. This encodes CASSLGQGGNSPLHF. The chain joins TRBV5-4 to TRBJ1-6; 9 bases are a match to TRBD1. The V gene's germline CDR1 is SGHNT and CDR2 YYREEE (reference sequence). V gave up 0 bases and J gave up 7 bases; unmatched junction bases: 2. The CDR3 extends over 15 amino acids.

The V gene is TRBV6-5, the J gene TRBJ2-3, with TRBD2 matching over 7 bases. The germline V gene has CDR1 MNHEY and CDR2 SVGAGI. The CDR3 sequence is 16 residues long. V lost 2 bases to trimming and J lost 4 bases; unmatched junction nucleotides: 9. The CDR3 DNA reads as TGTGCCAGCAGTTACGGTAGCGGGTCCCTCCCAGATACGCAGTATTTT. It translates to CASSYGSGSLPDTQYF.